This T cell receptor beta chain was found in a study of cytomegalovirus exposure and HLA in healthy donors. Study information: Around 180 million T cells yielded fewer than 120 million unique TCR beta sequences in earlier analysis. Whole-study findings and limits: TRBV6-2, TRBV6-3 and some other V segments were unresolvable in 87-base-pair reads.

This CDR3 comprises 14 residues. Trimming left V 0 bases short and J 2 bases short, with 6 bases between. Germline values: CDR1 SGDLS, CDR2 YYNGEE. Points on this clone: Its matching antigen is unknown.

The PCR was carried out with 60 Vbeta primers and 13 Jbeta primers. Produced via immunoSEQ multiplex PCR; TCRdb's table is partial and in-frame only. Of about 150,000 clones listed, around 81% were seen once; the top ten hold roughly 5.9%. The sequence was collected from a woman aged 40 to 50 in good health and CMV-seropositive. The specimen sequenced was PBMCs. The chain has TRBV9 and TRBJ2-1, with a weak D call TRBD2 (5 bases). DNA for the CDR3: TGTGCCAGCAGCGTAGCGGGGACCTACAATGAGCAGTTCTTC. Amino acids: CASSVAGTYNEQFF.